The sequence of this TCR beta chain was determined in a study of neoadjuvant anti-PD-1 for oral cavity cancer. For the study at large: Patients without progression got a fourth dose around day 43.

The CDR3 consists of 13 residues. V gave up 6 bases and J gave up 8 bases; unmatched junction bases: 2. Germline V gene sequence: CDR1 MNHEY, CDR2 SMNVEV (reference sequence). Regarding this clone: No antigen is known for it.

Study outcomes and limitations: After neoadjuvant nivolumab, PBMC T cell clonality was significantly higher in non-responders than responders.

Assay used: immunoSEQ multiplex PCR; TCRdb lists only in-frame clones, some missing. The sample shows about 72,000 clones, around four fifths of them seen only once. Sequencing was performed on PBMCs, taken before nivolumab (anti-PD-1) treatment. This rearrangement joins TRBV27 to TRBJ2-1, with 12 bases matching TRBD2. The source is a person between 40 and 85 years old with oral cavity squamous cell carcinoma. The CDR3 sequence: CASRLAGGDEQFF. The CDR3 bases are TGTGCCAGCAGGCTAGCGGGAGGGGATGAGCAGTTCTTC.